The rows below give T cell receptor beta chains drawn from one sample of a study of T cells in Graves' hyperthyroidism and ophthalmopathy. MiXCR, run by TCRdb on the multiplex PCR reads, gives a single entry per CDR3 protein. In the table there are about 550,000 distinct CDR3 sequences, around 20% of which are singletons. The source material was blood. The receptors here all came from a man aged 18 to 29 with Graves' hyperthyroidism. The CDR3 runs from the conserved cysteine through the conserved F or W. The D gene is left open where the match is weak. Clone size, where shown, is once, few, many, or a class for clones that have expanded.

j_gene: TRBJ1-2
d_gene: NA
v_gene: TRBV5-1
abundance: NA
CDR3nt: TGCGCCAGCAGCCCTGGACAGTCTATCGGCTACACCTTC
CDR3aa: CASSPGQSIGYTF

j_gene: TRBJ1-2
d_gene: TRBD1
v_gene: TRBV24-1
abundance: NA
CDR3nt: TGTGCCACCAGTGATGCAGATCACAGGGGGAACTATGGCTACACCTTC
CDR3aa: CATSDADHRGNYGYTF

j_gene: TRBJ2-5
d_gene: TRBD1
v_gene: TRBV9
abundance: NA
CDR3nt: TGTGCCAGCAGCGTGGGGACAGGGAATGTAAGAGAGACCCAGTACTTC
CDR3aa: CASSVGTGNVRETQYF

j_gene: TRBJ2-2
d_gene: NA
v_gene: TRBV12-3/TRBV12-4
abundance: few
CDR3nt: TGTGCCAGCACCTCACGACCTATCGGGGAGCTGTTTTTT
CDR3aa: CASTSRPIGELFF

j_gene: TRBJ1-2
d_gene: NA
v_gene: TRBV25-1
abundance: many
CDR3nt: TGTGCCAGCAGTGAATATAGGGCCCCGGCGACAGACAACTATGGCTACACCTTC
CDR3aa: CASSEYRAPATDNYGYTF

j_gene: TRBJ1-3
d_gene: NA
v_gene: TRBV11-2
abundance: NA
CDR3nt: TGTGCCAGCAGCCCCTCTACAGGGCCTGGAAACACCATATATTTT
CDR3aa: CASSPSTGPGNTIYF

j_gene: TRBJ2-5
d_gene: NA
v_gene: TRBV2
abundance: few
CDR3nt: TGTGCCAGCGACTGGGGGGCGACGGAGACCCAGTACTTC
CDR3aa: CASDWGATETQYF

j_gene: TRBJ2-7
d_gene: TRBD1
v_gene: TRBV5-5
abundance: few
CDR3nt: TGTGCCAGCAGCTTATCAACAGGGGGCTTACTTAGGGAGCAGTACTTC
CDR3aa: CASSLSTGGLLREQYF

j_gene: TRBJ1-3
d_gene: NA
v_gene: TRBV28
abundance: many
CDR3nt: TGTGCCAGCAGTAGGACAGTAAGGGACACCATATATTTT
CDR3aa: CASSRTVRDTIYF

j_gene: TRBJ1-5
d_gene: TRBD1
v_gene: TRBV2
abundance: many
CDR3nt: TGTGCCAGCAGCGCCGGACAGGGAGGGCAGCCCCAGCATTTT
CDR3aa: CASSAGQGGQPQHF

j_gene: TRBJ1-5
d_gene: TRBD1
v_gene: TRBV28
abundance: many
CDR3nt: TGTGCCAGCAGACGTGAGTTGACAGGGGTGCAGCCCCAGCATTTT
CDR3aa: CASRRELTGVQPQHF

j_gene: TRBJ1-5
d_gene: NA
v_gene: TRBV4-1
abundance: NA
CDR3nt: TGCGCCAGCAGCCGCCGCGGGACTGTAGACAATCAGCCCCAGCATTTT
CDR3aa: CASSRRGTVDNQPQHF

j_gene: TRBJ1-1
d_gene: NA
v_gene: TRBV30
abundance: many
CDR3nt: TGTGCCTGGAGTGTACTAAGCGGGAACACTGAAGCTTTCTTT
CDR3aa: CAWSVLSGNTEAFF

j_gene: TRBJ1-1
d_gene: NA
v_gene: TRBV12-3/TRBV12-4
abundance: many
CDR3nt: TGTGCCAGCAGTTTATGGGGGCTCAAGAACACTGAAGCTTTCTTT
CDR3aa: CASSLWGLKNTEAFF

j_gene: TRBJ1-1
d_gene: NA
v_gene: TRBV28
abundance: many
CDR3nt: TGTGCCAGCAGTCCGCCAGAGCTTGAAGCTTTCTTT
CDR3aa: CASSPPELEAFF

j_gene: TRBJ1-2
d_gene: NA
v_gene: TRBV20-1
abundance: many
CDR3nt: TGCAGTGCTAGAGACCGCTGGACCTATGGCTACACCTTC
CDR3aa: CSARDRWTYGYTF

j_gene: TRBJ2-5
d_gene: NA
v_gene: TRBV5-1
abundance: NA
CDR3nt: TGCGCCAGCAGGCCTGTTGTGACGGGCGGGCAAGAGACCCAGTACTTC
CDR3aa: CASRPVVTGGQETQYF

j_gene: TRBJ1-2
d_gene: NA
v_gene: TRBV6-2/TRBV6-3
abundance: NA
CDR3nt: TGTGCCAGCAGTTACTCGGTCGATCGGAACTATGGCTACACCTTC
CDR3aa: CASSYSVDRNYGYTF

j_gene: TRBJ1-2
d_gene: TRBD1
v_gene: TRBV3-1
abundance: NA
CDR3nt: TGTGCCAGCAGCCAAGACTACAGGGGGCAGTTCGGTGGCTACACCTTC
CDR3aa: CASSQDYRGQFGGYTF

j_gene: TRBJ1-1
d_gene: NA
v_gene: TRBV28
abundance: NA
CDR3nt: TGTGCCAGCAGTTCGGTTTACATGAACACTGAAGCTTTCTTT
CDR3aa: CASSSVYMNTEAFF

j_gene: TRBJ2-4
d_gene: NA
v_gene: TRBV5-5
abundance: many
CDR3nt: TGTGCCAGCAGCTTTCTGACGGGGGCCAAAAACATTCAGTACTTC
CDR3aa: CASSFLTGAKNIQYF

j_gene: TRBJ2-2
d_gene: TRBD1
v_gene: TRBV6-4
abundance: many
CDR3nt: TGTGCCAGCAGGGACCCGGGACAGGGATACTTCGGGGAGCTGTTTTTT
CDR3aa: CASRDPGQGYFGELFF